The 19 T cell receptor beta chains presented below share a single source sample, sequenced in a study of blood T cell repertoires in COVID-19. Produced via immunoSEQ multiplex PCR; TCRdb's table is partial and in-frame only. The sample has 40,000 or so clones; approximately 81% are singletons. The sample consisted of peripheral blood. The source is a woman aged 70-85 years in a cohort sampled during active COVID-19.

This rearrangement joins TRBV5-1 to TRBJ1-2; a possible D gene is TRBD1 (5 bases). Germline lookup yields CDR1 SGHRS and CDR2 YFSETQ. V gave up 2 bases and J gave up 4 bases, with 9 bases separating them. CDR3 length equals 13 residues. Here the CDR3 DNA reads TGCGCCAGCAGCTTCGACAGCCTCTATGGCTACACCTTC. It encodes CASSFDSLYGYTF.

J is TRBJ1-3 and V is TRBV28; a possible D gene is TRBD1 (6 bases). There are 12 residues in the CDR3. Germline V lookup: CDR1 MDHEN, CDR2 SYDVKM. V was clipped by 7 bases and J by 4 bases, with 8 bases between them. The CDR3 spells CASTGVGNTIYF. The CDR3 nucleotides read TGTGCCAGCACAGGGGTCGGAAACACCATATATTTT.

This clone has just a few counts. The chain recombines TRBV7-2 with TRBJ2-1, with TRBD1 as a possible D gene (6 bases). CDR3 size: 15 residues. V shed 1 base and J shed 3 bases, with 10 bases lying between them. Germline values: CDR1 SGHTA, CDR2 FQGNSA. This CDR3 is CASSLVGGDYNEQFF. The CDR3 DNA reads as TGTGCCAGCAGCTTAGTAGGGGGTGACTACAATGAGCAGTTCTTC.

The V call is TRBV19, the J call TRBJ1-2; 7 nucleotides match TRBD1. The CDR3 is made up of 15 amino acids. J gave up 4 bases and V 5 bases, and 10 bases lay outside the gene matches. Germline assignment: CDR1 LNHDA and CDR2 SQIVND (reference sequence). CDR3 DNA: TGTGCCAGTAGTTTGGGACAGTTTCTCGGCTATGGCTACACCTTC. This gives the protein CASSLGQFLGYGYTF. The variable domain in full, with the rest retrieved from reference TRBV19 and TRBJ1-2, is DGGITQSPKYLFRKEGQNVTLSCEQNLNHDAMYWYRQDPGQGLRLIYYSQIVNDFQKGDIAEGYSVSREKKESFPLTVTSAQKNPTAFYLCASSLGQFLGYGYTFGSGTRLTVV.

The V call is TRBV7-2, the J call TRBJ1-6, with 9 positions matching TRBD1. Trimming at V came to 4 bases and at J to 8 bases, leaving 12 bases not matched to a gene. Per the germline V gene, CDR1 is SGHTA and CDR2 is FQGNSA. This CDR3 has 17 residues. CDR3 DNA: TGTGCCAGCAGCTCCGGAGCAGCCGGGACAGGGTATTCACCCCTCCACTTT. It specifies CASSSGAAGTGYSPLHF.

This chain connects TRBV7-8 to TRBJ2-7, with 10 bases aligning to TRBD1. In germline, CDR1 is SGHVS, CDR2 FQNEAQ. The CDR3 is 15 amino acids. J gave up 7 bases and V 0 bases, and 6 bases lay outside the gene matches. CDR3 DNA sequence: TGTGCCAGCAGCTTAGCCGGACAGGGGGTTCTGGAGCAGTACTTC. Amino acid sequence: CASSLAGQGVLEQYF.

J is TRBJ1-4 and V is TRBV7-8; 10 nucleotides line up with TRBD1. The germline V gene has CDR1 SGHVS and CDR2 FQNEAQ. CDR3 size: 15 residues. The V and J ends lost 1 base and 10 bases, in that order; junction bases with no gene match: 6. The DNA for the CDR3 is TGTGCCAGCAGCTTAGTTGGACAGGGGGGTAGAAAACTGTTTTTT. Translated: CASSLVGQGGRKLFF.

The chain uses TRBV6-2 or TRBV6-3 and TRBJ2-7; the match to TRBD2 covers 8 bases. The CDR3 loop spans 17 amino acids. V lost 6 bases and J lost 0; bases outside the gene matches: 13. Germline values: CDR1 MNHEY, CDR2 SVGEGT. CDR3 bases: TGTGCCAGCAGCTATCAGCAATCCGGGACTAGCTCCTACGAGCAGTACTTC. Its translation is CASSYQQSGTSSYEQYF.

This chain links TRBV10-1 with TRBJ2-3, with 9 bases identical to TRBD2. V dropped 4 bases and J dropped 12; count of bases not matched to a gene: 8. This CDR3 region has 13 residues. Germline V gene sequence: CDR1 WNHNN, CDR2 SYGVQD (reference sequence). The CDR3 DNA reads TGCGCCAGCAGTGTTCTAGCTAGCGGGACACAGTATTTT. Its protein is CASSVLASGTQYF.

The V call is TRBV10-1, the J call TRBJ2-1; 8 nucleotides agree with TRBD2. Losses at the gene ends were 0 bases for V and 7 bases for J; bases not matched to a gene: 8. The germline CDR1 and CDR2 sequences are WNHNN and SYGVQD (reference sequence). This CDR3 is 16 amino acids long. The chain's CDR3 is CASSESTSGRGNEQFF. CDR3 nucleotides: TGCGCCAGCAGTGAGTCGACAAGCGGGAGAGGTAATGAGCAGTTCTTC.

The chain links TRBV19 to TRBJ1-4, with 7 bases aligning to TRBD1. The CDR3 is 15 amino acids. CDR1 is LNHDA and CDR2 is SQIVND in the germline V gene (reference sequence). With V trimmed by 5 bases and J by 7 bases, 10 bases remained unmatched. The CDR3: CASSPRDGTVEKLFF. In DNA, the CDR3 is TGTGCCAGTAGTCCGAGGGATGGGACAGTTGAAAAACTGTTTTTT.

This chain uses TRBV5-3 with TRBJ1-5; the match to TRBD1 covers 9 bases. TRBV5-3 is labeled an ORF, and its function is uncertain. V was pared by 3 bases and J by 6 bases, with 16 bases of the junction left unmatched. This CDR3 is 18 amino acids long. CDR3 protein: CARSSKQGARLWCQPQHF. The CDR3 DNA reads TGTGCCAGAAGCTCAAAACAGGGGGCAAGGTTATGGTGTCAGCCCCAGCATTTT.

The chain uses TRBV4-3 and TRBJ2-7, with 12 bases fitting TRBD2. V lost 1 base to trimming and J lost 2 bases; unmatched junction nucleotides: 3. The germline V gene encodes CDR1 LGHNA and CDR2 YSLEER. The CDR3 has 16 amino acids. The CDR3 nucleotides read TGCGCCAGCAGCCAAGGACTAGCGGGAGAGGCCTACGAGCAGTACTTC. It specifies CASSQGLAGEAYEQYF.

The rearrangement uses TRBV11-2 and TRBJ2-1; 13 nucleotides align to TRBD2. From germline, CDR1 is SGHAT and CDR2 FQNNGV. V dropped 5 bases and J dropped 8; count of bases not matched to a gene: 18. The CDR3 covers 19 residues. CDR3 nucleotide sequence: TGTGCCAGCAGCGTTAGGGGGGGAATACTAGCGGGAGGGCCGCATGAGCAGTTCTTC. The encoded protein is CASSVRGGILAGGPHEQFF.

The chain is built from TRBV29-1 and TRBJ2-1; 7 bases align to TRBD1. The trim removed 6 bases at V and 9 bases at J, leaving 8 bases unmatched. The length of the CDR3 is 12 residues. Germline V gene sequence: CDR1 SQVTM, CDR2 ANQGSEA. In nucleotides, the CDR3 is TGCAGCGTGAGACAGGGTGGCGGTGAGCAGTTCTTC. This translates into CSVRQGGGEQFF.

The chain recombines TRBV6-6 with TRBJ2-1; 10 bases are shared with TRBD2. Unmatched junction bases numbered 8, after V lost 6 bases and J lost 3 bases. In germline, CDR1 is MNHNY, CDR2 SVGAGI (reference sequence). This CDR3 is built from 16 residues. Here the CDR3 DNA reads TGTGCCAGCAGCTCGCCTAGCGGGAGTCTCTACAATGAGCAGTTCTTC. It is translated as CASSSPSGSLYNEQFF.

Here the CDR3 reads CASKGTGINEQFF. In DNA form, the CDR3 reads TGTGCCAGTAAAGGGACAGGGATCAATGAGCAGTTCTTC. This chain joins TRBV19 and TRBJ2-1, with TRBD1 identical over 9 bases. V was clipped by 7 bases and J by 6 bases; unmatched bases: 4. CDR3 size: 13 residues. Germline CDR1 is LNHDA and CDR2 is SQIVND (reference sequence).

This clone was found a few times. This chain links TRBV23-1 with TRBJ1-6, with 8 positions matching TRBD1. TRBV23-1 is noted as an ORF with a role that remains uncertain. This CDR3 has 10 amino acids. The junction had 6 bases not matched to a gene; V was cut back by 10 bases and J by 16 bases. The CDR3 sequence: CANRTGWLHF. CDR3 in DNA: TGCGCCAACCGGACAGGGTGGCTCCACTTT.

This chain connects TRBV18 to TRBJ1-5; TRBD1 matches at 8 bases. CDR3 length: 14 amino acids. Germline CDR1 KGHSH, CDR2 LQKENI. The V and J ends lost 9 bases and 6 bases, in that order; junction bases with no gene match: 10. The CDR3 here is CASRGTGRGQPQHF. CDR3 coding DNA: TGTGCCAGTAGGGGGACAGGCCGGGGTCAGCCCCAGCATTTT.